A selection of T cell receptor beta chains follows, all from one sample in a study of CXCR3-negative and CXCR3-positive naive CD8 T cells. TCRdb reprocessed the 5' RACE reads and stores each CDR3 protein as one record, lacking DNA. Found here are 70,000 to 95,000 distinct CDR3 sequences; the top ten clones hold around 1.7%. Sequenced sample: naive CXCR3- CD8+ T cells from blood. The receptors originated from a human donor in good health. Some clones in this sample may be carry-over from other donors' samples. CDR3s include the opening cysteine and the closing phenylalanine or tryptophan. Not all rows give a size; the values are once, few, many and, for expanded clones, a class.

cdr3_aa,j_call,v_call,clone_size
CASSSAQSYEQYF,TRBJ2-7,TRBV28,.
CASSLELYEQYF,TRBJ2-7,TRBV7-9,.
CSVEHPKQAQPQHF,TRBJ1-5,TRBV29-1,.
CSVEGGGRNTQYF,TRBJ2-3,TRBV29-1,.
CASSGGGTQYF,TRBJ2-5,TRBV25-1,.
CASSLVAGPFYEQYF,TRBJ2-7,TRBV7-9,.
CSVPKDSSYEQYF,TRBJ2-7,TRBV29-1,.
CASSFAGLAGGMYQETQYF,TRBJ2-5,TRBV7-2,.
CASSLGGMGYTF,TRBJ1-2,TRBV12-3/TRBV12-4,.
CASSLGPGLAGQTYEQYF,TRBJ2-7,TRBV11-3,.
CSVVEGSPYEQYF,TRBJ2-7,TRBV29-1,medium-sized
CSVEEPNEQFF,TRBJ2-1,TRBV29-1,.
CSVPIGTGGSEQYF,TRBJ2-7,TRBV29-1,.
CSVSGTEVYEQFF,TRBJ2-1,TRBV29-1,.
CSARDLGLSYEQYF,TRBJ2-7,TRBV20-1,.
CASSLGQGLAYGYTF,TRBJ1-2,TRBV7-2,.
CASSQTTETRGNEQFF,TRBJ2-1,TRBV4-1,.
CASSVGTETGMQETQYF,TRBJ2-5,TRBV9,.
CASIAVTGELFF,TRBJ2-2,TRBV4-2,.
CASSQDWGSMNTEAFF,TRBJ1-1,TRBV4-2,.
CSVDMLASGTPSEQFF,TRBJ2-1,TRBV29-1,.
CASSFWSGDTQYF,TRBJ2-3,TRBV11-2,.
CASSSGYYEQYF,TRBJ2-7,TRBV28,.
CASNAGGEVSAEAIF,TRBJ1-1,TRBV6-2/TRBV6-3,.
CASSLVAGIHGELFF,TRBJ2-2,TRBV7-8,.
CSAVPGQGSGNTIYF,TRBJ1-3,TRBV20-1,.
CASSMDVRLASSNNEQFF,TRBJ2-1,TRBV19,.
CASSDPGTRDEQFF,TRBJ2-1,TRBV10-1,.
CASSLADRGILDEQYF,TRBJ2-7,TRBV12-3/TRBV12-4,.
CAISDGTGGHTGELFF,TRBJ2-2,TRBV10-3,.
CSVLIYNEQFF,TRBJ2-1,TRBV20-1,.
CASSLGSGANVLTF,TRBJ2-6,TRBV7-8,.
CASSFEVTQDTQYF,TRBJ2-3,TRBV13,.
CASSVGTGFSYEQYF,TRBJ2-7,TRBV9,.
CSVEGRGNTEAFF,TRBJ1-1,TRBV29-1,.
CASSDPSGGEETQYF,TRBJ2-5,TRBV2,.
CASSLWGTDTQYF,TRBJ2-3,TRBV5-1,.
CSASRGTGSNYGYTF,TRBJ1-2,TRBV20-1,.
CSVAQANQPQHF,TRBJ1-5,TRBV29-1,.
CASSLLLKETGMSYTF,TRBJ1-2,TRBV7-3,.
CASSYSGTGDYGQFF,TRBJ2-1,TRBV6-5,.
CASTEDRGLINEQFF,TRBJ2-1,TRBV19,.
CSAAVGGRTTEAFF,TRBJ1-1,TRBV20-1,.
CASSLASANNEQFF,TRBJ2-1,TRBV7-2,.
CASTPSFLNEQFF,TRBJ2-1,TRBV12-3/TRBV12-4,.
CASRQPLSGGPSSYNEQFF,TRBJ2-1,TRBV12-3/TRBV12-4,.
CATSRTPYEQYF,TRBJ2-7,TRBV15,.
CSARDSRDYEQYF,TRBJ2-7,TRBV20-1,medium-sized
CASSFQGFSYEQYF,TRBJ2-7,TRBV27,.
CASSHERDNIYNEQFF,TRBJ2-1,TRBV14,.
CASSFPGEQFF,TRBJ2-1,TRBV7-9,.
CSVESRIIGTEAFF,TRBJ1-1,TRBV29-1,.
CASSRRTWGNTGELFF,TRBJ2-2,TRBV28,.
CASSIVSLGGETQYF,TRBJ2-5,TRBV19,.
CASSLPTMSDTEAFF,TRBJ1-1,TRBV14,.